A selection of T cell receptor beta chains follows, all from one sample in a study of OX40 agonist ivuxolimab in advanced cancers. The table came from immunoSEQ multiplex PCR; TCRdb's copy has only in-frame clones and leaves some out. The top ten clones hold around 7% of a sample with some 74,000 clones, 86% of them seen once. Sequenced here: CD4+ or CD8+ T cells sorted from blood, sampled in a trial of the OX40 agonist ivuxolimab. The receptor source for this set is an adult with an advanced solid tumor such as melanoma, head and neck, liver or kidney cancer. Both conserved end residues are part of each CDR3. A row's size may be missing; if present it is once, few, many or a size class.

cdr3_aa: CASSARVLTGNHSPLHF; clone_size: NA; cdr3_length: 17; v_call: TRBV6-1
cdr3_aa: CASRQGANTIYF; clone_size: NA; cdr3_length: 12; v_call: TRBV6-5
cdr3_aa: CASSKRRLAGSDNEQFF; clone_size: NA; cdr3_length: 17; v_call: TRBV5-1
cdr3_aa: CATAPGGVYEQYF; clone_size: NA; cdr3_length: 13; v_call: TRBV19
cdr3_aa: CASSPYSGQNNEQYF; clone_size: NA; cdr3_length: 15; v_call: TRBV7-8
cdr3_aa: CASSLTGGNEQFF; clone_size: NA; cdr3_length: 13; v_call: TRBV7-9
cdr3_aa: CAWSRGLGGNIQYF; clone_size: NA; cdr3_length: 14; v_call: TRBV30
cdr3_aa: CASSAGVNTEAFF; clone_size: NA; cdr3_length: 13; v_call: TRBV5-1
cdr3_aa: CASSSRTGGLGTQYF; clone_size: NA; cdr3_length: 15; v_call: TRBV19
cdr3_aa: CASSQAGGGNTEAFF; clone_size: once; cdr3_length: 15; v_call: TRBV4-2
cdr3_aa: CASSLGLAGGNTGELFF; clone_size: NA; cdr3_length: 17; v_call: TRBV7-2
cdr3_aa: CASSRVMTQETQYF; clone_size: NA; cdr3_length: 14; v_call: TRBV18
cdr3_aa: CASSLGGEYEQYF; clone_size: NA; cdr3_length: 13; v_call: TRBV7-9
cdr3_aa: CASSAALTGFATQYF; clone_size: NA; cdr3_length: 15; v_call: TRBV6-1
cdr3_aa: CASSYSEGSSYNEQFF; clone_size: NA; cdr3_length: 16; v_call: TRBV6-6
cdr3_aa: CASRGRPGQGDTEAFF; clone_size: NA; cdr3_length: 16; v_call: TRBV27
cdr3_aa: CASSYRTGGTEAFF; clone_size: NA; cdr3_length: 14; v_call: TRBV7-2
cdr3_aa: CASSSLRGADTEAFF; clone_size: NA; cdr3_length: 15; v_call: TRBV5-1
cdr3_aa: CASSLDRVNEKLFF; clone_size: NA; cdr3_length: 14; v_call: TRBV7-2
cdr3_aa: CASSYTTGGEQYF; clone_size: NA; cdr3_length: 13; v_call: TRBV6-5
cdr3_aa: CASRRGAGVDEQYF; clone_size: NA; cdr3_length: 14; v_call: TRBV2
cdr3_aa: CASSEVNEQFF; clone_size: few; cdr3_length: 11; v_call: TRBV6-1
cdr3_aa: CASSSSQVEGYTF; clone_size: once; cdr3_length: 13; v_call: TRBV7-2
cdr3_aa: CASSIVPGLAGVRYNEQFF; clone_size: NA; cdr3_length: 19; v_call: TRBV19
cdr3_aa: CASSTLPHSSSYNEQFF; clone_size: once; cdr3_length: 17; v_call: TRBV9
cdr3_aa: CAWRRTDLFYGYTF; clone_size: NA; cdr3_length: 14; v_call: TRBV30
cdr3_aa: CASFSRGYNEQFF; clone_size: NA; cdr3_length: 13; v_call: TRBV6-1
cdr3_aa: CASSYGRRTDTQYF; clone_size: NA; cdr3_length: 14; v_call: TRBV6-6
cdr3_aa: CASSLGGTGALNTEAFF; clone_size: NA; cdr3_length: 17; v_call: TRBV7-8
cdr3_aa: CASSFTPGADQPQHF; clone_size: NA; cdr3_length: 15; v_call: TRBV6-6
cdr3_aa: CASSSMTGGRKFF; clone_size: few; cdr3_length: 13; v_call: TRBV6-5
cdr3_aa: CASSLLKGQGEEKLFF; clone_size: NA; cdr3_length: 16; v_call: TRBV11-2
cdr3_aa: CASSRDRIYGYTF; clone_size: NA; cdr3_length: 13; v_call: TRBV5-1
cdr3_aa: CAWSVGNAGDGYTF; clone_size: once; cdr3_length: 14; v_call: TRBV30
cdr3_aa: CASSRVLLGEKLFF; clone_size: NA; cdr3_length: 14; v_call: TRBV2
cdr3_aa: CASSYGSSGANVLTF; clone_size: NA; cdr3_length: 15; v_call: TRBV5-4
cdr3_aa: CASSLAVGVRGYTF; clone_size: NA; cdr3_length: 14; v_call: TRBV5-4
cdr3_aa: CASSIGRGLPYGYTF; clone_size: NA; cdr3_length: 15; v_call: TRBV19
cdr3_aa: CASSEAFQSASGGPGPFF; clone_size: few; cdr3_length: 18; v_call: TRBV6-1
cdr3_aa: CASSLSAWRNEQFF; clone_size: NA; cdr3_length: 14; v_call: TRBV27
cdr3_aa: CASSGPGANYGYTF; clone_size: NA; cdr3_length: 14; v_call: TRBV19